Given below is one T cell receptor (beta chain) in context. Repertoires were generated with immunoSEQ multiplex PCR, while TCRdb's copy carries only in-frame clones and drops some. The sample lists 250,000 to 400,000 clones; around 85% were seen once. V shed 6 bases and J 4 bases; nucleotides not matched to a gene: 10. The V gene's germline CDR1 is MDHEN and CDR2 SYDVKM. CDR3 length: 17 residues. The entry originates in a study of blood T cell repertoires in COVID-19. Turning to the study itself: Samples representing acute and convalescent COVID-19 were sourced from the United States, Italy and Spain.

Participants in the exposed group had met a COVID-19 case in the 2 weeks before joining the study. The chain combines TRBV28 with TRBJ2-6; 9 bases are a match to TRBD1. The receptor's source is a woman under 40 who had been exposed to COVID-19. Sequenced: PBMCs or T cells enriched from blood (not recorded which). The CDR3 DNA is TGTGCCAGCAGAACCGGGACAGGGTGGACCGGGGCCAACGTCCTGACTTTC. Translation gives CASRTGTGWTGANVLTF.